One and the same sample provided the 22 T cell receptor beta chains below, sequenced in a study of blood T cells in healthy people across ages. The second PCR ran roughly 7 to 11 cycles with a sample-barcoded 5' primer and J-beta primers. TCRdb fed the 5' RACE reads into MiXCR, producing one record per CDR3 protein. Of about 690,000 distinct CDR3 sequences in the sample, around two fifths were seen once. The specimen was blood. The origin of the receptors is a man aged 80 or over in good health.

This clonotype appeared many times. This chain connects TRBV5-1 to TRBJ2-3; weak D call: TRBD1 (5 bases). CDR1 is SGHRS, CDR2 YFSETQ, per germline. V lost 0 bases and J 0 bases, leaving 8 bases between the germline ends. There are 15 residues in the CDR3. This CDR3 reads CASSLEGISTDTQYF. The CDR3 bases are TGCGCCAGCAGCTTGGAGGGGATTAGCACAGATACGCAGTATTTT. Using reference TRBV5-1 and TRBJ2-3 for the parts outside the CDR3, the full variable domain is KAGVTQTPRYLIKTRGQQVTLSCSPISGHRSVSWYQQTPGQGLQFLFEYFSETQRNKGNFPGRFSGRQFSNSRSEMNVSTLELGDSALYLCASSLEGISTDTQYFGPGTRLTVL.

This chain joins TRBV4-2 and TRBJ1-5; D is undetermined. This CDR3 comprises 17 residues. V was trimmed by 0 bases and J by 0 bases, leaving 12 bases between them. Germline CDR1 reads LGHNA; CDR2 reads YNFKEQ. The CDR3, as DNA: TGTGCCAGCAGCCAAGATAAGAAGGAAGATAGCAATCAGCCCCAGCATTTT. This gives the protein CASSQDKKEDSNQPQHF.

The rearrangement uses TRBV29-1 and TRBJ2-4; D tentatively fits TRBD1 or TRBD2 (6 bases each). V was cut by 4 bases and J by 2 bases, with 18 bases left in between. From germline, CDR1 is SQVTM and CDR2 ANQGSEA. This CDR3 contains 16 residues. Written as DNA, the CDR3 is TGCAGCGTTGCCCCACCGGGGGCTTCGTCCAAAAACATTCAGTACTTC. This codes for CSVAPPGASSKNIQYF.

On this clonotype: A single base separates this from a much larger clone, so it may be a read error. The rearrangement uses TRBV7-6 and TRBJ2-7; D might be TRBD1 or TRBD2, each matching 5 bases. V was shortened by 0 bases and J by 4 bases, with 10 bases between the two germline ends. This CDR3 has 14 residues. Per germline, CDR1 SGHVS and CDR2 FNYEAQ. CDR3 loop: CASSLAGTQYEQYF. For the CDR3, the DNA is TGTGCCAGCAGCTTAGCCGGGACCCAATACGAGCAGTACTTC.

In DNA form, the CDR3 reads TGTGCCAGCAGCCAAAACGGACTGACGGTGGAGAGCACAGATACGCAGTATTTT. This gives the protein CASSQNGLTVESTDTQYF. This sequence joins TRBV4-2 and TRBJ2-3, with a weak D call TRBD2 (5 bases). The V and J ends lost 2 bases and 0 bases respectively, with 18 bases between them. The CDR3 is 18 amino acids. CDR1 and CDR2 (germline): LGHNA, YNFKEQ.

In regard to this clonotype: Compared with germline, one end of the junction differs, possibly owing to a read error. The rearrangement links TRBV5-5 to TRBJ2-5, with D unclear. This CDR3 comprises 15 residues. Germline CDR1 and CDR2: SGHKS and YYEKEE (reference sequence). The CDR3 DNA reads as TGTGTCAGCAACCCTGTTGTCCGGACCTTGGAGACCCAGTACTTC. Encoded protein: CVSNPVVRTLETQYF.

The chain links TRBV5-6 to TRBJ2-5; the D gene is possibly TRBD1 (5 bases). The J call may be mistaken, given a closer DNA end match to TRBJ2-7. CDR1 is SGHDT and CDR2 is YYEEEE in the germline V gene. The CDR3 runs 14 residues. The CDR3 DNA reads TGTGCCAGCAGCTTTATGGCAGGGATGGGCGAGCAGTACTTC. Translated, it gives CASSFMAGMGEQYF.

V usage is TRBV5-1 and J usage is TRBJ2-7; D is possibly TRBD1 (5 bases). The V end was cut by 0 bases, the J end by 2 bases, with 12 bases between. Germline V gives CDR1 SGHRS, CDR2 YFSETQ. CDR3 length: 15 residues. The CDR3 protein is CASSLEQALTYEQYF. DNA for the CDR3: TGCGCCAGCAGCTTGGAACAGGCCCTAACCTACGAGCAGTACTTC.

This chain uses TRBV30 with TRBJ1-1; 7 nucleotides align to TRBD1. Unmatched junction bases numbered 10, after V lost 3 bases and J lost 6 bases. From germline, CDR1 is GTSNPN and CDR2 SVGIG (reference sequence). The CDR3 sequence is 14 residues long. The CDR3 here is CAWSLRQGAAEAFF. The CDR3, as DNA: TGTGCCTGGAGCCTTAGACAGGGCGCCGCTGAAGCTTTCTTT.

This clonotype was seen a few times. J is TRBJ2-3 and V is TRBV12-3 or TRBV12-4; a possible D gene is TRBD2 (6 bases). With 5 bases removed from V and 5 bases from J, the gap between germline ends came to 11 bases. This CDR3 comprises 13 residues. The CDR3 region has the DNA TGTGCCAGCAGTCCGGGGGAAGGAGATACGCAGTATTTT. Its translation is CASSPGEGDTQYF.

About this clonotype: One junction end does not reproduce the germline sequence, and a read error may be involved. The chain has TRBV7-6 and TRBJ2-1; a weak D match, TRBD2 (5 bases). In germline, CDR1 is SGHVS, CDR2 FNYEAQ. The CDR3 is made up of 13 amino acids. CDR3 DNA: TGTGTCAGCAGCTTAGCGTTGAACAATGAGCAGTTCTTC. Translating gives CVSSLALNNEQFF. The complete variable domain, with remaining parts taken from reference TRBV7-6 and TRBJ2-1, reads GAGVSQSPRYKVTKRGQDVALRCDPISGHVSLYWYRQALGQGPEFLTYFNYEAQQDKSGLPNDRFSAERPEGSISTLTIQRTEQRDSAMYRCVSSLALNNEQFFGPGTRLTVL.

The V call is TRBV6-2 or TRBV6-3, the J call TRBJ2-5, with 9 nucleotides matching TRBD1. Trimming took 6 bases from V and 4 from J; bases not matched to a gene: 15. This CDR3 spans 17 amino acids. Germline assignment: CDR1 MNHEY and CDR2 SVGEGT. The CDR3 region is CASSFTPTGTGRETQYF. The CDR3 coding sequence is TGTGCCAGCAGCTTCACACCAACCGGGACAGGGCGAGAGACCCAGTACTTC.

This clonotype was seen a handful of times. V usage is TRBV6-4 and J usage is TRBJ2-3; TRBD2 matches 7 bases. This CDR3 comprises 15 residues. Germline CDR1 MRHNA, CDR2 SNTAGT. J gave up 1 base and V 3 bases, and 4 bases lay outside the gene matches. This chain's CDR3 is CASSEGGSRTDTQYF. CDR3 in DNA: TGTGCCAGCAGTGAAGGCGGGAGCCGCACAGATACGCAGTATTTT.

Turning to this clonotype: A much larger clone sits a single nucleotide away, making a read error possible. J is TRBJ2-1 and V is TRBV2; tentatively, D is TRBD1 (5 bases). The V gene lost 7 bases and the J gene lost 1 base, with 26 bases spanning the gap. Per germline, CDR1 SNHLY and CDR2 FYNNEI. This CDR3 is 19 amino acids long. CDR3 DNA sequence: TGTGCCAGCATTGGGTATGGCGACAGTCCAAAAGGGTCCTACAATGAGCAGTTCTTC. Amino acid sequence: CASIGYGDSPKGSYNEQFF.

The chain uses TRBV7-6 and TRBJ1-6; D ambiguous. Germline CDR1 is SGHVS and CDR2 is FNYEAQ. The CDR3 is made up of 15 amino acids. The ends were cut back, 0 bases at V and 10 bases at J, with 13 bases in the middle. The chain's CDR3 is CASSLAGRERSPLHF. For the CDR3, the DNA is TGTGCCAGCAGCTTAGCGGGTAGGGAGCGGTCACCCCTCCACTTT.

The V gene is TRBV3-1, the J gene TRBJ2-6, with D unclear. Germline loops: CDR1 LGHDT, CDR2 YNNKEL (reference sequence). The CDR3 sequence is 16 residues long. The germline V and J ends were trimmed by 1 base and 0 bases, with 7 bases remaining between them. CDR3 DNA: TGTGCCAGCAGCCAAGGCGACCCCTCTGGGGCCAACGTCCTGACTTTC. This translates into CASSQGDPSGANVLTF.

The CDR3 is CATKASWQDTQYF. As DNA, the CDR3 is TGTGCCACCAAGGCTAGTTGGCAAGATACGCAGTATTTT. The chain joins TRBV15 to TRBJ2-3, with D unclear. Trimming pared 7 bases from V and 5 bases from J, leaving 13 bases between. CDR1 and CDR2 (germline): LNHNV, YYDKDF (reference sequence). This CDR3 contains 13 residues.

The CDR3 DNA reads TGTGCCAGCAGTTCGACAGGGGGAATAAGCAATCAGCCCCAGCATTTT. It is translated as CASSSTGGISNQPQHF. The rearrangement uses TRBV12-3 or TRBV12-4 and TRBJ1-5; 9 bases align to TRBD1. The V and J ends lost 4 bases and 1 base, in that order; junction bases with no gene match: 5. The CDR3 has 16 residues.

The chain employs TRBV20-1 and TRBJ2-1; TRBD1 aligns across 8 bases. The CDR3 consists of 17 residues. The germline V gene encodes CDR1 DFQATT and CDR2 SNEGSKA (reference sequence). The V gene end was trimmed by 3 bases and the J gene end by 4 bases; junction bases not matched to a gene: 14. CDR3 in DNA: TGCAGTGCTAGGAAGTCCCCACAGGGGGTAGATTACAATGAGCAGTTCTTC. This gives the protein CSARKSPQGVDYNEQFF.

The rearrangement joins TRBV9 to TRBJ2-1; 7 bases align to TRBD1. Germline CDR1 reads SGDLS; CDR2 reads YYNGEE. V gave up 3 bases and J gave up 8 bases; unmatched junction bases: 8. This CDR3 comprises 14 residues. The CDR3 sequence is CASSDSTGWYEQFF. CDR3 nucleotide sequence: TGTGCCAGCAGCGATTCGACAGGGTGGTATGAGCAGTTCTTC.

This clonotype was seen more than once but under ten times. The V gene is TRBV14, the J gene TRBJ2-1; TRBD2 is a possible D gene (6 bases). With 0 bases removed from V and 12 bases from J, the gap between germline ends came to 12 bases. The CDR3 covers 13 residues. Germline loops: CDR1 SGHDN, CDR2 FVKESK. For the CDR3, the DNA is TGTGCCAGCAGCCAAGATGGCGGGGCGCGGCAGTTCTTC. This sequence encodes CASSQDGGARQFF.

This clonotype was recorded at least ten times. The chain links TRBV20-1 to TRBJ2-1; a possible D gene is TRBD1 (6 bases). The germline V and J ends were trimmed by 3 bases and 2 bases, with 11 bases remaining between them. The CDR3 covers 14 residues. CDR1 DFQATT and CDR2 SNEGSKA come from the germline V gene (reference sequence). The chain's CDR3 is CSASRGITYNEQFF. The DNA for the CDR3 is TGCAGTGCTAGTAGGGGGATCACCTACAATGAGCAGTTCTTC.